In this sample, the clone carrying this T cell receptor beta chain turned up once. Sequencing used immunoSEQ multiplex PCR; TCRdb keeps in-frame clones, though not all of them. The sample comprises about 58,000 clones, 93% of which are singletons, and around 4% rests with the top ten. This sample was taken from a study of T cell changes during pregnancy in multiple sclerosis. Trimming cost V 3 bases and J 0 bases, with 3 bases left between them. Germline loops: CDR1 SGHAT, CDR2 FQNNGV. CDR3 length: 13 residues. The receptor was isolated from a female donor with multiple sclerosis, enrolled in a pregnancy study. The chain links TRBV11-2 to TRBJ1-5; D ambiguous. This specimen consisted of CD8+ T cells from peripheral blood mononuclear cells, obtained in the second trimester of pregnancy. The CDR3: CASSLYSNQPQHF. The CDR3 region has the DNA TGTGCCAGCAGCTTGTATAGCAATCAGCCCCAGCATTTT.